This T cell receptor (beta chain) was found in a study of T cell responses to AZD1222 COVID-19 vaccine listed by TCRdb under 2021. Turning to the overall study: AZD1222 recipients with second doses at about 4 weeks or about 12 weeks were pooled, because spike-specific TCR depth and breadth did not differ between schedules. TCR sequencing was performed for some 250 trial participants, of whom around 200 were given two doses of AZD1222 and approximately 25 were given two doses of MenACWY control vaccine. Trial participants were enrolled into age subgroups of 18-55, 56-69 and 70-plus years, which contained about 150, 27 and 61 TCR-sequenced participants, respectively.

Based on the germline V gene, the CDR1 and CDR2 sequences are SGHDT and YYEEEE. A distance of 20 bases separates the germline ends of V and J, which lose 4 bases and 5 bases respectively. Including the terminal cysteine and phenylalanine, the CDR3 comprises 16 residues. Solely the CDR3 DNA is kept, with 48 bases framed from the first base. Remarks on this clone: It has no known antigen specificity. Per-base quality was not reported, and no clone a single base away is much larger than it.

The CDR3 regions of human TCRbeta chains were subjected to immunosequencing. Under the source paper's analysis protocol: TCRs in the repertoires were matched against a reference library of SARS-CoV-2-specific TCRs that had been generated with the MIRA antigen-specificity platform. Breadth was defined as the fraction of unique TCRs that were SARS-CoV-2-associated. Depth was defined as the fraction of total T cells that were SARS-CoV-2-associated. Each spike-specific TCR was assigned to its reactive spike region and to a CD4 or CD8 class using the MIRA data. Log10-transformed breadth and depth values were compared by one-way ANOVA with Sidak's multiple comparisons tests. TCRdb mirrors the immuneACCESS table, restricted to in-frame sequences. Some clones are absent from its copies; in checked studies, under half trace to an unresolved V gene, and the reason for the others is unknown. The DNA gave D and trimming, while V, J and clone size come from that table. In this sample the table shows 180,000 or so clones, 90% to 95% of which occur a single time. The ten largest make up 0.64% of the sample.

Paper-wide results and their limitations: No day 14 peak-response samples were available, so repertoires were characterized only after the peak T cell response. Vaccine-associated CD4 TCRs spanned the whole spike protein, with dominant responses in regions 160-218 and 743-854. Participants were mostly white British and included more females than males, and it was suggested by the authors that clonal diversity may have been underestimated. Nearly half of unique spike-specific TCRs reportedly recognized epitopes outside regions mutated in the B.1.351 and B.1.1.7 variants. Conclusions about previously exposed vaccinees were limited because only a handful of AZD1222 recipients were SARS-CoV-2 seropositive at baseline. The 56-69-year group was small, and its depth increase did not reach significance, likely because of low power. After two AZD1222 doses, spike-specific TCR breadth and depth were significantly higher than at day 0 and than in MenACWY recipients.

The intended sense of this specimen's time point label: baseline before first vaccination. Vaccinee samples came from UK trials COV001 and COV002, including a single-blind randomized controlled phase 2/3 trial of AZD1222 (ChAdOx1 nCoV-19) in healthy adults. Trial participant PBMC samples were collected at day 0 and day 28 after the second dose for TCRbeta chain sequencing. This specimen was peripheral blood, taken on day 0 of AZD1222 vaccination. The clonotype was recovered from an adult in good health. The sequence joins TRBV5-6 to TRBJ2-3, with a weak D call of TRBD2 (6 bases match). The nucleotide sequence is TGTGCCAGCAGCCCCCGGGTCGGGAGAGGTAGAGATACGCAGTATTTT. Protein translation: CASSPRVGRGRDTQYF.